The following is a T cell receptor beta chain sequence with its context. The repertoire was sequenced with immunoSEQ multiplex PCR; TCRdb's copy has only in-frame clones and lacks some. Among some 300,000 clones listed, 90% to 95% were seen once. Researchers sorted participants into cohorts using their self-reported clinical history. This CDR3 has 15 amino acids. Germline CDR1 is MDHEN and CDR2 is SYDVKM. Germline trimming cut 4 bases from V and 5 bases from J; bases unmatched to any gene: 9. These data come from a study of blood T cell repertoires in COVID-19. The sample consisted of PBMCs or T cells enriched from blood (not recorded which). This chain connects TRBV28 to TRBJ1-1; the match to TRBD1 covers 8 bases. This receptor was identified in a woman in her thirties who had been exposed to COVID-19. CDR3 sequence (DNA): TGTGCCAGCAGTTCAGCCGGGACAGGAGTAACTGAAGCTTTCTTT. Translating gives CASSSAGTGVTEAFF.